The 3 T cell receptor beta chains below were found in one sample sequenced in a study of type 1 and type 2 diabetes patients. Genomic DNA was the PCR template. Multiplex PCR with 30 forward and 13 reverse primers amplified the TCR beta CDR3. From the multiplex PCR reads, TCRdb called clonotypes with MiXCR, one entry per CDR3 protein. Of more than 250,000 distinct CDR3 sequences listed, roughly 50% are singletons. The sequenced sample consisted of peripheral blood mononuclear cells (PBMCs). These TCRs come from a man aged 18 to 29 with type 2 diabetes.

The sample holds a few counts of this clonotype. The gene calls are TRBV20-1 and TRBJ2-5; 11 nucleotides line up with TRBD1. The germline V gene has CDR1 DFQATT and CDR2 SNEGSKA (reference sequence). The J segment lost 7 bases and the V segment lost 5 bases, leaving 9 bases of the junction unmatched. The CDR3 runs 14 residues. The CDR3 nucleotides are TGCAGTGCTCCCGGGACAGGGGGTGCGGGGACCCAGTACTTC. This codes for CSAPGTGGAGTQYF.

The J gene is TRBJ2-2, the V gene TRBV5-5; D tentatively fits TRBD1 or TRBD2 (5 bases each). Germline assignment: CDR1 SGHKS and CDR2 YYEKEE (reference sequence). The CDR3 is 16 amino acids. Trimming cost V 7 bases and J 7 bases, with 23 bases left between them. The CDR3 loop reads CASEPGPTILLGELFF. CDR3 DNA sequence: TGTGCCAGCGAACCGGGACCGACCATTCTCCTCGGGGAGCTGTTTTTT.

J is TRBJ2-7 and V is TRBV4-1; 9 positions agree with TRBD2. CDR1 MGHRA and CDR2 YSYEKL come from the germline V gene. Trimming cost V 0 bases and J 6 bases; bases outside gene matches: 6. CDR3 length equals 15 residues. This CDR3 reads CASSQDPAGGSEQYF. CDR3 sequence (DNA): TGCGCCAGCAGCCAAGACCCAGCGGGAGGTTCCGAGCAGTACTTC.